One sample yielded the 18 T cell receptor beta chains listed below, sequenced in a study of shared clonotypes between healthy human individuals. TCRdb's table, derived via immunoSEQ multiplex PCR, lists solely in-frame clones and lacks some. The repertoire consists of under 2,500,000 clones, with 90% to 96% occurring once and the leading ten covering 0.1% to 0.15%. Material for sequencing was naive CD4+ T cells sorted from blood. Noted subset: CD45RA+ positively selected. Source of these receptors: a man aged 18-30 years in good health.

This chain connects TRBV5-1 to TRBJ2-2, with D hard to call. The CDR3 is 16 amino acids. Per the germline V gene, CDR1 is SGHRS and CDR2 is YFSETQ. Trimming stripped 1 base from V and 6 bases from J, with 16 bases between. The CDR3: CASSLIFSGYAGELFF. The CDR3 DNA reads as TGCGCCAGCAGCTTGATTTTCTCCGGGTACGCCGGGGAGCTGTTTTTT.

The chain carries TRBV6-6 and TRBJ2-5; perhaps TRBD2 as D (6 bases). The CDR3 totals 14 residues. Germline V CDR1 and CDR2: MNHNY, SVGAGI (reference sequence). The ends were cut back, 6 bases at V and 5 bases at J, with 16 bases in the middle. The CDR3 region has the DNA TGTGCCAGCAGGGGTGGCGGGGCAGGGGAGACCCAGTACTTC. Amino acid sequence: CASRGGGAGETQYF.

The chain couples TRBV7-9 to TRBJ1-5, with TRBD1 as a possible D gene (6 bases). The germline V gene encodes CDR1 SEHNR and CDR2 FQNEAQ (reference sequence). The CDR3 consists of 17 residues. V lost 0 bases to trimming and J lost 2 bases, with 14 bases between them. DNA of the CDR3: TGTGCCAGCAGCTTAGCGCTGGACAGTGGGGGCAATCAGCCCCAGCATTTT. Translating it yields CASSLALDSGGNQPQHF.

Concerning this clone itself: The sample carries other DNA sequences with the same CDR3. This chain connects TRBV6-5 to TRBJ1-1, with D unclear. Trimming took 2 bases from V and 8 from J, leaving 12 bases between them. In germline, CDR1 is MNHEY, CDR2 SVGAGI. This CDR3 is 13 amino acids long. CDR3 residues: CASSYVGFGEAFF. CDR3 DNA: TGTGCCAGCAGTTACGTGGGGTTTGGGGAAGCTTTCTTT.

The V call is TRBV10-3, the J call TRBJ2-7; D is possibly TRBD1 or TRBD2 (5 bases each). The CDR3 has 14 amino acids. The germline CDR1 and CDR2 sequences are ENHRY and SYGVKD. V shed 6 bases and J shed 6 bases, with 18 bases lying between them. CDR3 residues: CAISGAGSLSEQYF. The CDR3 region has the DNA TGTGCCATCAGCGGGGCAGGGAGCCTAAGCGAGCAGTACTTC.

This sequence joins TRBV6-5 and TRBJ2-3; 7 nucleotides align to TRBD1. This CDR3 has 11 amino acids. Trimming cost V 6 bases and J 10 bases; bases outside gene matches: 4. Germline CDR1 MNHEY, CDR2 SVGAGI. CDR3 protein: CASRTGFAQYF. CDR3 coding DNA: TGTGCCAGCAGGACAGGGTTCGCGCAGTATTTT.

The chain links TRBV15 to TRBJ2-3, with a possible D match to TRBD2 (6 bases). The germline V gene encodes CDR1 LNHNV and CDR2 YYDKDF (reference sequence). V gave up 4 bases and J gave up 5 bases, with 19 bases separating them. The CDR3 runs 16 residues. The CDR3 loop reads CATSTSGGIGGDTQYF. The CDR3 nucleotides are TGTGCCACCAGCACGTCGGGCGGGATAGGTGGAGATACGCAGTATTTT.

The chain joins TRBV28 to TRBJ1-2; no firm D call. This CDR3 region has 13 residues. The V end lost 6 bases, the J end lost 8 bases, and 16 bases lay between the germline ends. Germline V gene sequence: CDR1 MDHEN, CDR2 SYDVKM. CDR3 sequence reads: CASSPLLGNGYTF. CDR3 nucleotides: TGTGCCAGCAGCCCACTTTTGGGGAACGGCTACACCTTC.

The V gene is TRBV5-1, the J gene TRBJ2-1, with 9 bases fitting TRBD2. J lost 0 bases, V lost 4 bases, and 2 bases had no gene match. Germline V lookup: CDR1 SGHRS, CDR2 YFSETQ. CDR3 length equals 15 residues. The CDR3 reads CASSGTSSSYNEQFF. Here the CDR3 DNA reads TGCGCCAGCAGCGGGACTAGCAGCTCCTACAATGAGCAGTTCTTC. The entire variable domain, with the rest obtained from reference TRBV5-1 and TRBJ2-1, is as follows: KAGVTQTPRYLIKTRGQQVTLSCSPISGHRSVSWYQQTPGQGLQFLFEYFSETQRNKGNFPGRFSGRQFSNSRSEMNVSTLELGDSALYLCASSGTSSSYNEQFFGPGTRLTVL.

The chain employs TRBV7-2 and TRBJ1-4; D might be TRBD1 (6 bases). CDR1 and CDR2 (germline): SGHTA, FQGNSA. This CDR3 has 14 amino acids. V lost 5 bases and J lost 7, with 14 bases in between. CDR3 DNA sequence: TGTGCCAGCAGCAGACAGGTGTGGACTGAAAAACTGTTTTTT. It specifies CASSRQVWTEKLFF.

V usage is TRBV7-2 and J usage is TRBJ1-1, with TRBD1 matching over 10 bases. The V segment lost 3 bases and the J segment 1 base; nucleotides outside the gene matches: 5. Germline V CDR1 and CDR2: SGHTA, FQGNSA. This CDR3 comprises 16 residues. The CDR3 loop reads CASSFMDRGWNTEAFF. The DNA of the CDR3 is TGTGCCAGCAGCTTCATGGACAGGGGGTGGAACACTGAAGCTTTCTTT. The full variable domain, its missing parts supplied by reference TRBV7-2 and TRBJ1-1, is GAGVSQSPSNKVTEKGKDVELRCDPISGHTALYWYRQSLGQGLEFLIYFQGNSAPDKSGLPSDRFSAERTGGSVSTLTIQRTQQEDSAVYLCASSFMDRGWNTEAFFGQGTRLTVV.

The chain joins TRBV10-3 to TRBJ2-2; possible D gene TRBD1, 5 bases. The CDR3 has 16 amino acids. From germline, CDR1 is ENHRY and CDR2 SYGVKD. Trimming took 0 bases from V and 0 from J, leaving 8 bases between them. CDR3 bases: TGTGCCATCAGTGAGTCGGGGCCGGCGAACACCGGGGAGCTGTTTTTT. This gives the protein CAISESGPANTGELFF.

The chain joins TRBV7-9 to TRBJ2-7; TRBD2 agrees at 13 bases. This CDR3 comprises 16 residues. CDR1 and CDR2 (germline): SEHNR, FQNEAQ (reference sequence). V lost 5 bases, J lost 4 bases, and 8 bases stayed unmatched. The CDR3 reads CASSLGLAGDTYEQYF. The CDR3 bases are TGTGCCAGCAGCCTAGGACTAGCGGGAGACACTTACGAGCAGTACTTC.

This clone appeared a single time. This chain links TRBV28 with TRBJ1-1, with D maybe TRBD1 (5 bases). Germline values: CDR1 MDHEN, CDR2 SYDVKM. This CDR3 is 14 amino acids long. V dropped 7 bases and J dropped 6 bases, with 18 bases sitting between them. The DNA of the CDR3 is TGTGCCAGCAAGTTGGGACCGGGCCTGTCTGAAGCTTTCTTT. It is translated as CASKLGPGLSEAFF.

The rearrangement uses TRBV28 and TRBJ2-4, with 8 positions matching TRBD2. V was pared by 6 bases and J by 1 base, with 5 bases of the junction left unmatched. This CDR3 is built from 15 residues. Germline CDR1 is MDHEN and CDR2 is SYDVKM. The CDR3 DNA reads as TGTGCCAGCAGCGGAGCGGGGGCTGCCAAAAACATTCAGTACTTC. It encodes CASSGAGAAKNIQYF.

V gene TRBV7-2 combines with J gene TRBJ2-7, with TRBD1 identical over 8 bases. Germline V lookup: CDR1 SGHTA, CDR2 FQGNSA. With V trimmed by 5 bases and J by 0 bases, 9 bases remained unmatched. The CDR3 is 16 residues long. This chain's CDR3 is CASSLRQGFFSYEQYF. CDR3 nucleotides: TGTGCCAGCAGCCTACGACAGGGGTTCTTCTCCTACGAGCAGTACTTC. The complete variable domain, with remaining parts taken from reference TRBV7-2 and TRBJ2-7, reads GAGVSQSPSNKVTEKGKDVELRCDPISGHTALYWYRQSLGQGLEFLIYFQGNSAPDKSGLPSDRFSAERTGGSVSTLTIQRTQQEDSAVYLCASSLRQGFFSYEQYFGPGTRLTVT.

Concerning this clone itself: The same CDR3 arises from other DNA sequences in this sample as well. V is TRBV9 and J is TRBJ2-5; D gene ambiguous. Trimming removed 0 bases at V and 3 bases at J, with 6 bases between. CDR1 SGDLS and CDR2 YYNGEE come from the germline V gene. The CDR3 has 13 amino acids. CDR3 region: CASSVGLEETQYF. CDR3 sequence (DNA): TGTGCCAGCAGCGTAGGGTTGGAAGAGACCCAGTACTTC.

The gene calls are TRBV6-1 and TRBJ2-2; D gene ambiguous. CDR1 is MNHNS, CDR2 SASEGT, per germline. The CDR3 loop spans 14 amino acids. V shed 1 base and J shed 2 bases, with 5 bases lying between them. The CDR3 DNA reads TGTGCCAGCAGTGAAGGGATAAACACCGGGGAGCTGTTTTTT. Encoded protein: CASSEGINTGELFF.